Listed below are T cell receptor beta chains from one sample, sequenced in a study of blood T cell repertoires in COVID-19. The repertoire was sequenced with immunoSEQ multiplex PCR; TCRdb's copy has only in-frame clones and lacks some. The sample lists approximately 140,000 clones; 86% were seen once. Specimen: PBMCs or T cells enriched from blood (not recorded which). Source of these receptors: a woman aged 50 to 60 who had recovered from COVID-19. Both conserved end residues are part of each CDR3. Each record gives: V gene, D gene, clone size, J gene, CDR3 DNA, CDR3 protein. The D gene is left open where the match is weak. Expanded clones get a size class; other rows say once, few or many, or leave the size out.

V gene: TRBV18; D gene: TRBD1; clone size: few; J gene: TRBJ1-5; CDR3 DNA: TGTGCCAGCTCACCACCTAGGACAGGGGGCGGCAATCAGCCCCAGCATTTT; CDR3 protein: CASSPPRTGGGNQPQHF
V gene: TRBV27; D gene: TRBD1; clone size: NA; J gene: TRBJ1-4; CDR3 DNA: TGTGCCAGCAGTTTGGGGACAGGGGCCCCTAATGAAAAACTGTTTTTT; CDR3 protein: CASSLGTGAPNEKLFF
V gene: TRBV10-2; D gene: NA; clone size: NA; J gene: TRBJ1-6; CDR3 DNA: TGCGCCAGCAGTGACTCGGCGGGCCCCGGGAATTCACCCCTCCACTTT; CDR3 protein: CASSDSAGPGNSPLHF
V gene: TRBV24-1; D gene: NA; clone size: NA; J gene: TRBJ1-6; CDR3 DNA: TGTGCCACCAGTGACTCCGACAGAACGAGCTGCTCCTATAATTCACCCCTCCACTTT; CDR3 protein: CATSDSDRTSCSYNSPLHF
V gene: TRBV6-2/TRBV6-3; D gene: TRBD2; clone size: NA; J gene: TRBJ2-5; CDR3 DNA: TGTGCCAGCAGTTACGAGGCTAGCGGGGACGAGACCCAGTACTTC; CDR3 protein: CASSYEASGDETQYF
V gene: TRBV7-9; D gene: TRBD1; clone size: once; J gene: TRBJ2-7; CDR3 DNA: TGTGCCAGCAGCATAGGGGGCTCGTACGAGCAGTACTTC; CDR3 protein: CASSIGGSYEQYF
V gene: TRBV6-2/TRBV6-3; D gene: NA; clone size: NA; J gene: TRBJ2-5; CDR3 DNA: TGTGCCAGCAGTGGAGGACAGTTCGAGACCCAGTACTTC; CDR3 protein: CASSGGQFETQYF
V gene: TRBV7-9; D gene: TRBD1; clone size: few; J gene: TRBJ1-4; CDR3 DNA: TGTGCCAGCAGCGGACAGGGATATAATGAAAAACTGTTTTTT; CDR3 protein: CASSGQGYNEKLFF
V gene: TRBV27; D gene: TRBD1; clone size: NA; J gene: TRBJ2-7; CDR3 DNA: TGTGCCAGCAGAACAGGGGGGTATTCCTACGAGCAGTACTTC; CDR3 protein: CASRTGGYSYEQYF
V gene: TRBV30; D gene: NA; clone size: once; J gene: TRBJ2-4; CDR3 DNA: TGTGCCTGGAGCCGAGGAGGGACGGGGGACATTCAGTACTTC; CDR3 protein: CAWSRGGTGDIQYF
V gene: TRBV5-1; D gene: NA; clone size: NA; J gene: TRBJ1-2; CDR3 DNA: TGCGCCAGCAGCGATTTCGGGTTGGGTGGCTACACCTTC; CDR3 protein: CASSDFGLGGYTF
V gene: TRBV9; D gene: TRBD1; clone size: NA; J gene: TRBJ2-7; CDR3 DNA: TGTGCCAGCAGCGTAGGGGACAGAGACTACGAGCAGTACTTC; CDR3 protein: CASSVGDRDYEQYF